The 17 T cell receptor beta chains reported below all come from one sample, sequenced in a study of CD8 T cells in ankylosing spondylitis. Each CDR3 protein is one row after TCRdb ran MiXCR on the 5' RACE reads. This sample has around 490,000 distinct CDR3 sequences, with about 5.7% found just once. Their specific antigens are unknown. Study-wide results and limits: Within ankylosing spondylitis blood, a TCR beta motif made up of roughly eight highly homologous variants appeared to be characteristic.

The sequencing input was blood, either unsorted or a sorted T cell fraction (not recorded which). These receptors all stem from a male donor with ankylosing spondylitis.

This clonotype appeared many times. The DNA for the CDR3 is TGTGCCAGCAGTCTTTTCGGGGGAGAAGTCTCCTACGAGCAGTACTTC. Translating gives CASSLFGGEVSYEQYF. This sequence joins TRBV12-3 or TRBV12-4 and TRBJ2-7; D is perhaps TRBD2 (6 bases). The V gene lost 5 bases and the J gene lost 0 bases, with 17 bases spanning the gap. CDR3 length equals 16 residues.

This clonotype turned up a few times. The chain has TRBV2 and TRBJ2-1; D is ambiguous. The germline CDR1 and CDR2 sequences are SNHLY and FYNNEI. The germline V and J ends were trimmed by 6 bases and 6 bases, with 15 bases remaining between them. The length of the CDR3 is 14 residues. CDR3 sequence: CASSSRSSLNEQFF. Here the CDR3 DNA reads TGTGCCAGCAGCTCAAGGTCCTCTCTCAATGAGCAGTTCTTC.

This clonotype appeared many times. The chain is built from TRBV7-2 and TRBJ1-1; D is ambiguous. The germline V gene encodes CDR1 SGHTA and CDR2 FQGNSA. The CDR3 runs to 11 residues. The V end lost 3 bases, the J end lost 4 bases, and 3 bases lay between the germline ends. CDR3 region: CASSFSTEAFF. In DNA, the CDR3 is TGTGCCAGCAGCTTTAGCACTGAAGCTTTCTTT.

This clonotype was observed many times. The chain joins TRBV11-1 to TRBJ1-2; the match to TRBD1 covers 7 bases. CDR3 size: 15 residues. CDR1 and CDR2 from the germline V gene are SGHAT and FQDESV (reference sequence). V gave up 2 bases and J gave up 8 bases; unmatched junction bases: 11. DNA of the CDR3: TGTGCCAGCAGCTTATTCCCACGACAGGGAGGCGGCTACACCTTC. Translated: CASSLFPRQGGGYTF.

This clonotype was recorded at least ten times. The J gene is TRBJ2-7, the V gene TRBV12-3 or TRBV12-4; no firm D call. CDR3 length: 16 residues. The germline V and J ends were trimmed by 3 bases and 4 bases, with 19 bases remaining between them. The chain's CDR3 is CASSFRPTAHGYEQYF. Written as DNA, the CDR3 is TGTGCCAGCAGTTTCCGTCCGACGGCACACGGTTACGAGCAGTACTTC.

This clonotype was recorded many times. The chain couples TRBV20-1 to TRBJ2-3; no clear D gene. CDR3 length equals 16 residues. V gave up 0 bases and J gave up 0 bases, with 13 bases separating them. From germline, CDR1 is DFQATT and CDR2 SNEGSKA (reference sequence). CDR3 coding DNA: TGCAGTGCTAGAGATAGGCAGAGGCTTAGCACAGATACGCAGTATTTT. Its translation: CSARDRQRLSTDTQYF.

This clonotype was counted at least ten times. CDR3 sequence (DNA): TGCGCCAGCAGCCTAGGACTAGCGCCCTACAATGAGCAGTTCTTC. Its protein is CASSLGLAPYNEQFF. The chain combines TRBV5-1 with TRBJ2-1; 9 bases are shared with TRBD2. In germline, CDR1 is SGHRS, CDR2 YFSETQ. After removal of 4 bases from V and 2 bases from J, the junction contained 4 bases not matched to a gene. This CDR3 has 15 amino acids.

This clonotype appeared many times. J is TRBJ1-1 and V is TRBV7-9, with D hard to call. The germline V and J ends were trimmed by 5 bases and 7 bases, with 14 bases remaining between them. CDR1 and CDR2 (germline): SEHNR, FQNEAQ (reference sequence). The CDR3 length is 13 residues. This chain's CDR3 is CASSPTPTYEAFF. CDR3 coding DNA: TGTGCCAGCAGCCCTACGCCCACTTATGAAGCTTTCTTT.

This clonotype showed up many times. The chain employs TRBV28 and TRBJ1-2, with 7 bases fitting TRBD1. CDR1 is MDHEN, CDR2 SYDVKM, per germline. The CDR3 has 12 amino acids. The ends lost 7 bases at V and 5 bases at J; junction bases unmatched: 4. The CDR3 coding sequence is TGTGCCAGCACCGGGACAGTTTATGGCTACACCTTC. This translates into CASTGTVYGYTF.

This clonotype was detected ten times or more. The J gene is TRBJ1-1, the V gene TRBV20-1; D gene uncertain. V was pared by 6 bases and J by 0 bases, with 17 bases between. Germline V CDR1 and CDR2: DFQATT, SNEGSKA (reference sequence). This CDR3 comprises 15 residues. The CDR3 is CSAKGRRALNTEAFF. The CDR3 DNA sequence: TGCAGTGCCAAAGGTCGGCGGGCTCTGAACACTGAAGCTTTCTTT.

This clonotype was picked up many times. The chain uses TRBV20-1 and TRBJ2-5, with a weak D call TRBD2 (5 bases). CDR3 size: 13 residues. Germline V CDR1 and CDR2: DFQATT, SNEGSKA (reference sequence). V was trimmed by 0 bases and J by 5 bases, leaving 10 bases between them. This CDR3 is CSARDPSRETQYF. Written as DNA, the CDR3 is TGCAGTGCTAGAGATCCTAGCAGGGAGACCCAGTACTTC.

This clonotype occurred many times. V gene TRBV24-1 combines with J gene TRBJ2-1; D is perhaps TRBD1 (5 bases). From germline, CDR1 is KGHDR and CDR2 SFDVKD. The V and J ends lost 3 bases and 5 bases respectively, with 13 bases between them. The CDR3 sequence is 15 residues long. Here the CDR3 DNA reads TGTGCCACCAGTGATCCGCAGGGTGGTGACAATGAGCAGTTCTTC. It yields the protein CATSDPQGGDNEQFF.

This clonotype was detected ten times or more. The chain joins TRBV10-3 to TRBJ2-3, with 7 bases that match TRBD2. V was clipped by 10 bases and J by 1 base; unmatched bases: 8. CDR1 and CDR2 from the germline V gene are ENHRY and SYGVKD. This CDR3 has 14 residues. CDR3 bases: TGTGCCAACAGCGATAGCGGGCGCACAGATACGCAGTATTTT. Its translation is CANSDSGRTDTQYF.

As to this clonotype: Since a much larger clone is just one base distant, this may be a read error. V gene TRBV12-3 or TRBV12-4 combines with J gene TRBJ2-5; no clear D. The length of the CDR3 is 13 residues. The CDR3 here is CGSSLVARETQYF. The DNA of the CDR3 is TGTGGCAGCAGTTTAGTTGCAAGGGAGACCCAGTACTTC.

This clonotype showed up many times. The CDR3 sequence: CASSYSGIAYEQYF. Written as DNA, the CDR3 is TGTGCCAGCAGTTACTCAGGGATAGCCTACGAGCAGTACTTC. The chain is built from TRBV6-5 and TRBJ2-7; D uncertain. The CDR3 is 14 amino acids. Looked up from germline, CDR1 is MNHEY and CDR2 is SVGAGI. V dropped 0 bases and J dropped 2 bases, with 8 bases sitting between them.

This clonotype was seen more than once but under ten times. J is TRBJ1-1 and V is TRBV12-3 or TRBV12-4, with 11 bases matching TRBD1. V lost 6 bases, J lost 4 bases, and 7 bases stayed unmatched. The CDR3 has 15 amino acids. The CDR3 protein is CASSLPGQGATEAFF. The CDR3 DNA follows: TGTGCCAGCAGCTTACCTGGACAGGGGGCCACTGAAGCTTTCTTT.

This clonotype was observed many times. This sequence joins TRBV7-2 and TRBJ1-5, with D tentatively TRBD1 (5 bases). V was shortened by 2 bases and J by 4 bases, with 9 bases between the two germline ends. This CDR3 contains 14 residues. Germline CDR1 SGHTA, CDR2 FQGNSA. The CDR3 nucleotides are TGTGCCAGCAGCTTAACCCGGGGGAATCAGCCCCAGCATTTT. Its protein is CASSLTRGNQPQHF.